A single sample is the source of the 20 T cell receptor beta chains below, sequenced in a study of blood T cell repertoires in COVID-19. Generated by immunoSEQ multiplex PCR, the TCRdb table keeps only in-frame clones and is missing some. The sample includes around 300,000 clones, roughly 89% seen only once; the top ten take around 4.5%. The sequenced sample was PBMCs or T cells enriched from blood (not recorded which). These receptors were collected from a woman younger than 35 with acute COVID-19.

This rearrangement joins TRBV24-1 to TRBJ1-4; 7 bases align to TRBD1. Germline V gene data show CDR1 as KGHDR and CDR2 as SFDVKD. The CDR3 has 14 residues. V lost 5 bases, J lost 5 bases, and 4 bases stayed unmatched. CDR3 protein: CATSASQGNEKLFF. CDR3 in DNA: TGTGCCACCAGTGCTTCACAGGGGAATGAAAAACTGTTTTTT.

The chain uses TRBV7-9 and TRBJ2-5; TRBD1 is a possible D gene (5 bases). Trimming shortened V by 4 bases and J by 9 bases, and 18 bases separated the two germline ends. The length of the CDR3 is 14 residues. CDR1 SEHNR and CDR2 FQNEAQ come from the germline V gene (reference sequence). CDR3 sequence (DNA): TGTGCCAGCAGCTCCAGACAGCCTTTAACCCCCCAGTACTTC. Protein: CASSSRQPLTPQYF.

The chain joins TRBV30 to TRBJ2-3; 7 nucleotides match TRBD1. V lost 3 bases to trimming and J lost 2 bases; unmatched junction nucleotides: 8. This CDR3 has 15 amino acids. Germline V gene sequence: CDR1 GTSNPN, CDR2 SVGIG (reference sequence). CDR3 sequence: CAWSPRRGLTDTQYF. The CDR3 bases are TGTGCCTGGAGCCCAAGAAGGGGGCTCACAGATACGCAGTATTTT.

This chain joins TRBV28 and TRBJ2-1, with D perhaps matching TRBD1 (6 bases). The V end was cut by 8 bases, the J end by 6 bases, with 23 bases between. CDR1 MDHEN and CDR2 SYDVKM come from the germline V gene. The CDR3 contains 16 residues. CDR3 amino acids: CASGVSVGGWVNEQFF. The CDR3 region has the DNA TGTGCCAGCGGTGTTTCGGTTGGGGGCTGGGTCAATGAGCAGTTCTTC.

V and J are TRBV18 and TRBJ2-3; the match to TRBD1 covers 12 bases. The V gene end was trimmed by 3 bases and the J gene end by 6 bases; junction bases not matched to a gene: 4. Germline lookup yields CDR1 KGHSH and CDR2 LQKENI. The CDR3 consists of 15 residues. DNA of the CDR3: TGTGCCAGCTCACCCTCGGGACAGGGGGCGGATACGCAGTATTTT. Protein product: CASSPSGQGADTQYF.

CDR3 in DNA: TGTGCCAGCAGCCCCAGACTAGCGGCAGATACGCAGTATTTT. It encodes CASSPRLAADTQYF. V usage is TRBV9 and J usage is TRBJ2-3; 9 bases agree with TRBD2. This CDR3 region has 14 residues. Unmatched junction bases numbered 4, after V lost 4 bases and J lost 4 bases. Germline V gene lookup returns CDR1 SGDLS and CDR2 YYNGEE.

The V gene is TRBV15, the J gene TRBJ2-7; possible D gene TRBD2, 6 bases. Trimming took 3 bases from V and 0 from J, leaving 24 bases between them. CDR3 length: 19 residues. Per germline, CDR1 LNHNV and CDR2 YYDKDF (reference sequence). The chain's CDR3 is CATSRSGGAAFHSSYEQYF. In DNA form, the CDR3 reads TGTGCCACCAGCAGGAGCGGCGGGGCTGCCTTTCACAGCTCCTACGAGCAGTACTTC.

V and J are TRBV11-3 and TRBJ1-4; a possible D gene is TRBD1 (6 bases). V was trimmed by 1 base and J by 3 bases, leaving 15 bases between them. The V gene's germline CDR1 is SGHNT and CDR2 YENEEA. The CDR3 contains 17 residues. CDR3 protein: CASSLAATGASNEKLFF. The CDR3 coding sequence is TGTGCCAGCAGCTTAGCAGCGACAGGTGCTTCTAATGAAAAACTGTTTTTT.

This chain joins TRBV5-1 and TRBJ2-7; 10 positions match TRBD2. Trimming took 3 bases from V and 6 from J; bases not matched to a gene: 6. The V gene's germline CDR1 is SGHRS and CDR2 YFSETQ. This CDR3 region has 14 residues. The CDR3 sequence: CASSSDVAGGEQYF. The DNA for the CDR3 is TGCGCCAGCAGCTCGGACGTAGCGGGAGGCGAGCAGTACTTC.

This sequence joins TRBV19 and TRBJ1-1; D uncertain. From germline, CDR1 is LNHDA and CDR2 SQIVND (reference sequence). V was clipped by 4 bases and J by 8 bases, with 14 bases between them. This CDR3 is 13 amino acids long. CDR3 bases: TGTGCCAGTAGTACCGTAACATTGGGCGAAGCTTTCTTT. The encoded protein is CASSTVTLGEAFF. The whole variable domain, remainder taken from reference TRBV19 and TRBJ1-1, is DGGITQSPKYLFRKEGQNVTLSCEQNLNHDAMYWYRQDPGQGLRLIYYSQIVNDFQKGDIAEGYSVSREKKESFPLTVTSAQKNPTAFYLCASSTVTLGEAFFGQGTRLTVV.

The J gene is TRBJ1-5, the V gene TRBV27; 8 nucleotides align to TRBD1. CDR3 size: 16 residues. The germline gives CDR1 MNHEY, CDR2 SMNVEV (reference sequence). V lost 0 bases, J lost 7 bases, and 8 bases stayed unmatched. The CDR3 DNA sequence: TGTGCCAGCAGTTTATCCCCAGGGGGCCAGAACCAGCCCCAGCATTTT. Encoded protein: CASSLSPGGQNQPQHF.

The chain couples TRBV28 to TRBJ1-1; D gene unclear. V lost 3 bases and J lost 1, with 6 bases in between. CDR3 length equals 13 residues. Germline V CDR1 and CDR2: MDHEN, SYDVKM. For the CDR3, the DNA is TGTGCCAGCAGTTTGAGGGAGAACACTGAAGCTTTCTTT. Translating it yields CASSLRENTEAFF.

CDR3 sequence (DNA): TGTGCCAGCAGCCCACCATCCCGGGAAGATTACGAGCAGTACTTC. This encodes CASSPPSREDYEQYF. The chain recombines TRBV7-2 with TRBJ2-7, with a weak D call TRBD2 (5 bases). The CDR3 spans 15 residues. Trimming left V 5 bases short and J 4 bases short, with 18 bases between. CDR1 is SGHTA and CDR2 is FQGNSA in the germline V gene. The whole variable domain, remainder taken from reference TRBV7-2 and TRBJ2-7, is GAGVSQSPSNKVTEKGKDVELRCDPISGHTALYWYRQSLGQGLEFLIYFQGNSAPDKSGLPSDRFSAERTGGSVSTLTIQRTQQEDSAVYLCASSPPSREDYEQYFGPGTRLTVT.

The chain is built from TRBV5-1 and TRBJ1-1; no definite D call. Germline assignment: CDR1 SGHRS and CDR2 YFSETQ. The CDR3 consists of 15 residues. The germline V and J ends were trimmed by 0 bases and 1 base, with 10 bases remaining between them. CDR3 in DNA: TGCGCCAGCAGCTTGGCCACTACGGAGAACACTGAAGCTTTCTTT. Protein: CASSLATTENTEAFF.

Comments on this clone: This CDR3 is also generated by other DNA sequences in the sample. This chain links TRBV27 with TRBJ2-1; 7 nucleotides line up with TRBD2. The CDR3 has 15 amino acids. From germline, CDR1 is MNHEY and CDR2 SMNVEV (reference sequence). J was trimmed by 3 bases and V by 1 base; bases with no gene match: 3. The CDR3 bases are TGTGCCAGCAGTTTATTTCTAGCGGACTACAATGAGCAGTTCTTC. This codes for CASSLFLADYNEQFF.

The V gene is TRBV2, the J gene TRBJ2-2; 7 bases line up with TRBD1. V shed 8 bases and J 0 bases; nucleotides not matched to a gene: 9. This CDR3 is 16 amino acids long. Per germline, CDR1 SNHLY and CDR2 FYNNEI. The CDR3 DNA reads as TGTGCCAGCCGTCCCCGGGACAGATCGAACACCGGGGAGCTGTTTTTT. It specifies CASRPRDRSNTGELFF.

CDR3 DNA sequence: TGTGCCAGCAGCGCCCGAGGGGGGGCGAGGACTGAAGCTTTCTTT. It is translated as CASSARGGARTEAFF. The rearrangement uses TRBV7-9 and TRBJ1-1; D is perhaps TRBD1 (6 bases). The CDR3 loop spans 15 amino acids. CDR1 is SEHNR and CDR2 is FQNEAQ in the germline V gene (reference sequence). V lost 5 bases to trimming and J lost 5 bases, with 18 bases between them. The whole variable domain, filled in from reference TRBV7-9 and TRBJ1-1, reads DTGVSQNPRHKITKRGQNVTFRCDPISEHNRLYWYRQTLGQGPEFLTYFQNEAQLEKSRLLSDRFSAERPKGSFSTLEIQRTEQGDSAMYLCASSARGGARTEAFFGQGTRLTVV.

The CDR3 here is CASRDTNNYGYTF. CDR3 DNA: TGTGCCAGCCGGGACACAAACAACTATGGCTACACCTTC. J is TRBJ1-2 and V is TRBV27, with D perhaps matching TRBD1 (6 bases). Germline V gene data show CDR1 as MNHEY and CDR2 as SMNVEV (reference sequence). The CDR3 runs to 13 residues. The V gene lost 8 bases and the J gene lost 2 bases, with 12 bases spanning the gap.

This rearrangement joins TRBV6-5 to TRBJ1-1; possible D gene TRBD1, 5 bases. The CDR3 extends over 13 amino acids. CDR1 is MNHEY and CDR2 is SVGAGI in the germline V gene. Between the trimmed V and J ends, which lost 0 bases and 8 bases, there was a span of 10 bases. CDR3 sequence reads: CASSYSGEGEAFF. CDR3 sequence (DNA): TGTGCCAGCAGTTACTCGGGGGAGGGGGAAGCTTTCTTT.

The rearrangement links TRBV20-1 to TRBJ1-2; 7 nucleotides match TRBD1. Per the germline V gene, CDR1 is DFQATT and CDR2 is SNEGSKA (reference sequence). Germline trimming cut 3 bases from V and 6 bases from J; bases unmatched to any gene: 4. This CDR3 comprises 12 residues. Written as DNA, the CDR3 is TGCAGTGCTAGTTCAGACAGGGATGGCTACACCTTC. Its translation is CSASSDRDGYTF.